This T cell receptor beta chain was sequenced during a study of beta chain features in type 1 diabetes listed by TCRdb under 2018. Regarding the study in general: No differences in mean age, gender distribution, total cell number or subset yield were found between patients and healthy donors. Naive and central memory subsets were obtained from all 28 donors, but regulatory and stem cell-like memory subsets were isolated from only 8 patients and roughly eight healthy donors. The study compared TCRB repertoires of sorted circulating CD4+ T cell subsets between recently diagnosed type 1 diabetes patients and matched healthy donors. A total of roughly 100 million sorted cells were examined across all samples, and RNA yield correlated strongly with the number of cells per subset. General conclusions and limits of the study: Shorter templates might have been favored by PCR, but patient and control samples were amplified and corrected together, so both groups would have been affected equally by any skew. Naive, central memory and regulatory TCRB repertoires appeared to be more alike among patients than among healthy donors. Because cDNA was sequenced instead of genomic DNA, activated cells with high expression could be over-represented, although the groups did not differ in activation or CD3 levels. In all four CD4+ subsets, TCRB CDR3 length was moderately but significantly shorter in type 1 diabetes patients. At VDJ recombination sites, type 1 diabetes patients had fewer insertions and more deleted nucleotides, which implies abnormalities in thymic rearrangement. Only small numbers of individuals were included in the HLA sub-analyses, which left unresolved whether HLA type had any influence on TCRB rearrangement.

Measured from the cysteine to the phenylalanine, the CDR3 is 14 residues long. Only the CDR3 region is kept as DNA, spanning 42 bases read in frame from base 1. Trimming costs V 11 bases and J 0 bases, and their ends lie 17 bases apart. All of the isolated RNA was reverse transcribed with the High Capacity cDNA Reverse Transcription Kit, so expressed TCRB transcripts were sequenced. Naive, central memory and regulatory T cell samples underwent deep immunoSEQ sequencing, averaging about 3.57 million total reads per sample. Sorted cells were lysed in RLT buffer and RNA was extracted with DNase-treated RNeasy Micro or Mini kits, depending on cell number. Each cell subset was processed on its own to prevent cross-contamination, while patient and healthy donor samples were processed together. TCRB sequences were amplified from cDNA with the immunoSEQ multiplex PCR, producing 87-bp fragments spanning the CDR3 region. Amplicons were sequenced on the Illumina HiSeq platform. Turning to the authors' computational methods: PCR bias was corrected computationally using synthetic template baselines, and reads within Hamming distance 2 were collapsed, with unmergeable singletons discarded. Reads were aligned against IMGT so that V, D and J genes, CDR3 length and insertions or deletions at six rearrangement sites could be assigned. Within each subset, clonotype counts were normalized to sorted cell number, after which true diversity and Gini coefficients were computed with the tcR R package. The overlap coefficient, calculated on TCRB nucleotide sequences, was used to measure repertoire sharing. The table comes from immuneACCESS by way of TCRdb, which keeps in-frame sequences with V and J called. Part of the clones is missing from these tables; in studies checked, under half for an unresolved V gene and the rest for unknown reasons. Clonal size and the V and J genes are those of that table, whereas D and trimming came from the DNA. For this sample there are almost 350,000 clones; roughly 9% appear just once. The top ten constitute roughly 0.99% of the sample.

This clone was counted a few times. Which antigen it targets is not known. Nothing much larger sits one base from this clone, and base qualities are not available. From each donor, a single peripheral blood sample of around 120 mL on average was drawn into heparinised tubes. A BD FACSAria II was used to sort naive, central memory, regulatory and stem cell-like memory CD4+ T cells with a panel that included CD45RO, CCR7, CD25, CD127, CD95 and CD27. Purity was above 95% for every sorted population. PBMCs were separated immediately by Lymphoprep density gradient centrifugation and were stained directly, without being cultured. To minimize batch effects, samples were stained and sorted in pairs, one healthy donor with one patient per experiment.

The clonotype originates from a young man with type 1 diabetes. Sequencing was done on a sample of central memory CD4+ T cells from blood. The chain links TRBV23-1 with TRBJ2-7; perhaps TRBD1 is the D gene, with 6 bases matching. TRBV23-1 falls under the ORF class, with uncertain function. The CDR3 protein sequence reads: CAGPTGSPSYEQYF. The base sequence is TGCGCCGGTCCCACAGGGTCTCCCTCCTACGAGCAGTACTTC.